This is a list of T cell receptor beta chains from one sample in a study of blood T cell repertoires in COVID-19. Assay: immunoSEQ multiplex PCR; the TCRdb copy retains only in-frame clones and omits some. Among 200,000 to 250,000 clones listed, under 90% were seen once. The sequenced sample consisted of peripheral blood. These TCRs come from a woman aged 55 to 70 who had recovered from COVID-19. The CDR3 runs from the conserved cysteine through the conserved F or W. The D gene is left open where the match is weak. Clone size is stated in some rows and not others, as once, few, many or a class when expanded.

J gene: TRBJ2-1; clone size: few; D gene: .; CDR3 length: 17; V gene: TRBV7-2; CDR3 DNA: TGTGCCAGCAGCTTAGGGGGCGGGGGCCCGTCCTACAATGAGCAGTTCTTC; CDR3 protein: CASSLGGGGPSYNEQFF
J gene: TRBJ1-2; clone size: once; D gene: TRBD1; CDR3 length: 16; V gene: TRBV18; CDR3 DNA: TGTGCCAGCTCACCACAAGGTCTGCAGGGGGCGATCGGCTACACCTTC; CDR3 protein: CASSPQGLQGAIGYTF
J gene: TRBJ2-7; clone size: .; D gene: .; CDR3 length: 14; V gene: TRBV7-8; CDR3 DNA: TGTGCCAGCAGCCAAAGGACAGCGCCCTACGAGCAGTACTTC; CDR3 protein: CASSQRTAPYEQYF
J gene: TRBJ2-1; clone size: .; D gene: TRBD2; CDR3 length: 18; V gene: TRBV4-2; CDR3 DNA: TGTGCCAGCAGCTTCCGGACTAGCGGGGACTACTCCTACAATGAGCAGTTCTTC; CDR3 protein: CASSFRTSGDYSYNEQFF
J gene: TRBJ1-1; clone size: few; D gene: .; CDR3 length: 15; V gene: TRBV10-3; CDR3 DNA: TGTGCCATCAGTGACCCGGGCAGGGCGGACACTGAAGCTTTCTTT; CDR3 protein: CAISDPGRADTEAFF
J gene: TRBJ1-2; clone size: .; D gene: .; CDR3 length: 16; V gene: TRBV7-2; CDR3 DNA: TGTGCCAGCAGCCTCCTCTCGGGGCGGGGGGGTTATGGCTACACCTTC; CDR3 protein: CASSLLSGRGGYGYTF
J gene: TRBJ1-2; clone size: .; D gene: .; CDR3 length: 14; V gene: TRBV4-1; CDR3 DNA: TGCGCCAGCAGCCAGGCAGGAAGGTCAAATGGCTACACCTTC; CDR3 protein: CASSQAGRSNGYTF
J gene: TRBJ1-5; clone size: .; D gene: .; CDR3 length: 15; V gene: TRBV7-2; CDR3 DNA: TGTGCCAGCAGCTTTCGACACATTAGCAATCAGCCCCAGCATTTT; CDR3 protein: CASSFRHISNQPQHF
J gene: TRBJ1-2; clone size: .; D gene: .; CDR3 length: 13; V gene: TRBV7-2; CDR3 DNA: TGTGCCAGCAGCTTTTCCGCTAACTATGGCTACACCTTC; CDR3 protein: CASSFSANYGYTF
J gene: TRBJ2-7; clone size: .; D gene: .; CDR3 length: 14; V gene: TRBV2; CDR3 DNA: TGTGCCAGCAGTGAACAGACAGTAACCTACGAGCAGTACTTC; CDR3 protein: CASSEQTVTYEQYF
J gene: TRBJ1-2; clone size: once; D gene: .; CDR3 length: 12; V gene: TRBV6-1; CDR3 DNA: TGTGCCAGCAGTGACAGGATTTCTGGCTACACCTTC; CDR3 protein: CASSDRISGYTF
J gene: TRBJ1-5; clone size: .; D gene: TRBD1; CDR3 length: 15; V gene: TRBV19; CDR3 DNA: TGTGCCAGTAGTATTGGACAGGGGGCCAGTCAGCCCCAGCATTTT; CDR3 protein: CASSIGQGASQPQHF
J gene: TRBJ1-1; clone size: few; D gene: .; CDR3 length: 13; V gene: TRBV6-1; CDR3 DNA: TGTGCCAGCAGTGAAGACTGGTCACGGGGAGGGGGCTTT; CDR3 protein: CASSEDWSRGGGF
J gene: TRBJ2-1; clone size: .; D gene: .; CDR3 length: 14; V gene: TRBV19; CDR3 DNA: TGTGCCAGTGGACTGGCGGGGGCCAACAATGAGCAGTTCTTC; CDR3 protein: CASGLAGANNEQFF
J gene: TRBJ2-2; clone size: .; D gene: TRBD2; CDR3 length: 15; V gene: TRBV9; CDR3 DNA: TGTGCCAGCAGCGTCTCTAGCGGGGGGGCCGGGGAGCTGTTTTTT; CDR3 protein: CASSVSSGGAGELFF
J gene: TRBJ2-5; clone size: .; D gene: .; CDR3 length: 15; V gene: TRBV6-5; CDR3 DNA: TGTGCCAGCATTTTGAGGCATCGGCCCCAAGAGACCCAGTACTTC; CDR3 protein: CASILRHRPQETQYF
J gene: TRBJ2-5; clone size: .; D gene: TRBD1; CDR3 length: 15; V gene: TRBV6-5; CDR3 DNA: TGTGCCAGCGGACCTACAGGGGGAGCGCAAGAGACCCAGTACTTC; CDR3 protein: CASGPTGGAQETQYF
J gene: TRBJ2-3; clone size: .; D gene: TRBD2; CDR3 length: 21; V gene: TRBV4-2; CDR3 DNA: TGTGCCAGCAGCCCCCTACCCGGGACTAGCGGGGGGGCCGGTGGCACAGATACGCAGTATTTT; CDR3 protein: CASSPLPGTSGGAGGTDTQYF
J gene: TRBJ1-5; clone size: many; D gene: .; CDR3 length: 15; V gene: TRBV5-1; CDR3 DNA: TGCGCCAGCAGCTTGGGGCCACAGAACGGACAGCCCCAGCATTTT; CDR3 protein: CASSLGPQNGQPQHF
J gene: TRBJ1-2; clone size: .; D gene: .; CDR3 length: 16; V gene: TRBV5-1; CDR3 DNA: TGCGCCAGCAGCTTGCTTCAGGGCGAGTCAGGCTATGGCTACACCTTC; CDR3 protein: CASSLLQGESGYGYTF
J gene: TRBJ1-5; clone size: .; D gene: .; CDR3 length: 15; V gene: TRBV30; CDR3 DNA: TGTGCCTGGAGTGATCCGGGGAAACGCAATCAGCCCCAGCATTTT; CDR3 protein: CAWSDPGKRNQPQHF
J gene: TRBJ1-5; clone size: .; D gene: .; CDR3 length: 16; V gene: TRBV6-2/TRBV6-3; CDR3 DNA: TGTGCCAGCAGTCCACCACGAGGGTATAACAATCAGCCCCAGCATTTT; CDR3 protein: CASSPPRGYNNQPQHF
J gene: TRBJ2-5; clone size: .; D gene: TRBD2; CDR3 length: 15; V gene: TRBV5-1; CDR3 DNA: TGCGCCAGCAGCCGACTAGCGGGGGGGCAAGAGACCCAGTACTTC; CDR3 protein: CASSRLAGGQETQYF
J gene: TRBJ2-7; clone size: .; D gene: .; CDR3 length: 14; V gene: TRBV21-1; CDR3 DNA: TGTGCCAGCAGGTGCACAGGGCAAGGACACGAGCAGTACTTC; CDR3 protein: CASRCTGQGHEQYF
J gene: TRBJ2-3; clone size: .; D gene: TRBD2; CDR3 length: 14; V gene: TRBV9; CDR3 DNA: TGTGCCAGCAGCCGACTAGCGGGGGTCGATACGCAGTATTTT; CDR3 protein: CASSRLAGVDTQYF
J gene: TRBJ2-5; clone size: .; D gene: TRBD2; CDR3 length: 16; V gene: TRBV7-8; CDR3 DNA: TGTGCCAGCAGCCGATGGGGACTAGCGGGACAAGAGACCCAGTACTTC; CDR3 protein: CASSRWGLAGQETQYF
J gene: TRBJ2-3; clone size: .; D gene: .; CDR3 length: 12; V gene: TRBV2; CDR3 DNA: TGTGCCAGCAGTAGAGACAGGGATACGCAGTATTTT; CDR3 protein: CASSRDRDTQYF
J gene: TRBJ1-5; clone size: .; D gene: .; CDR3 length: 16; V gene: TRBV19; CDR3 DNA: TGTGCCAGTAAGGCTCAGGGGTTAGGGAGCAATCAGCCCCAGCATTTT; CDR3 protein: CASKAQGLGSNQPQHF
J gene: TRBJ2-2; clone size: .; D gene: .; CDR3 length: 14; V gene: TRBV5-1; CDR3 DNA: TGCGCCAGCAGCTTGGTGGCAGACACCGGGGAGCTGTTTTTT; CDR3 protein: CASSLVADTGELFF
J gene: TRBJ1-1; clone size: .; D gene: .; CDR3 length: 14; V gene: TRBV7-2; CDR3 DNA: TGTGCCAGCACGGGCATCGGGGGTGTCACTGAAGCTTTCTTT; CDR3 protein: CASTGIGGVTEAFF
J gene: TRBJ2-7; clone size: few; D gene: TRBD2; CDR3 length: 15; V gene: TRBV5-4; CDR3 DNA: TGTGCCAGCAGCCGCCTAAGCGGGGGGAGAAACGAGCAGTACTTC; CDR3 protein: CASSRLSGGRNEQYF
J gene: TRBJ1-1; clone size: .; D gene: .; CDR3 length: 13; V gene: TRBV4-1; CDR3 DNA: TGCGCCAGCAGCCAGGCGGCCGGGAGCGAAGCTTTCTTT; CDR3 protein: CASSQAAGSEAFF
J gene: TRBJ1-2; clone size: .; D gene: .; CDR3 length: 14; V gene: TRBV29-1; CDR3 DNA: TGCAGCGTTTATGAAAGCAGGGATCGGTATGGCTACACCTTC; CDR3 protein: CSVYESRDRYGYTF
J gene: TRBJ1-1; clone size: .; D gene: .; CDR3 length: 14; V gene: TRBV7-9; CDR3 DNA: TGTGCCAGCAGCTTAGAGCCAGGGTTTAAGAAAGCTTTCTTT; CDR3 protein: CASSLEPGFKKAFF
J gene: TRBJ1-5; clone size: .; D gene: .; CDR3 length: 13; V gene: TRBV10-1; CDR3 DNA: TGCGCCAGCAGTGAGTCAAGGGAGCAGCCCCAGCATTTT; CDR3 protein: CASSESREQPQHF
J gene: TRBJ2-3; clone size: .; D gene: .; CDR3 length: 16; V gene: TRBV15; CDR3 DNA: TGTGCCACCAGCCAAAGACAGGCCGGCAGTCAGGATACGCAGTATTTT; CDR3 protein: CATSQRQAGSQDTQYF
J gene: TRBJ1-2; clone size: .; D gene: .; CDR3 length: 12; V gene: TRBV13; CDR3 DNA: TGTGCCAGCAGCAGGGGTATCTATGGCTACACCTTC; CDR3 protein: CASSRGIYGYTF
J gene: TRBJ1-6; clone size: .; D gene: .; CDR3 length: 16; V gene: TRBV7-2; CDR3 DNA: TGTGCCAGCAGCCCCCCTGTCAGCGACCCTAATTCACCCCTCCACTTT; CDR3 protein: CASSPPVSDPNSPLHF
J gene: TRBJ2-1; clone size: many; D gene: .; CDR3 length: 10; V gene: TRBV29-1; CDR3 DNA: TGCAGCGGGCAGGGTCATGAGCAGTTCTTC; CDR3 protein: CSGQGHEQFF
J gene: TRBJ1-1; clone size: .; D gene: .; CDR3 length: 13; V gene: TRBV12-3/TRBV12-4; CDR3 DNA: TGTGCCAGCAAGGAGGCCGGCACGAAAGAAGCTTTCTTT; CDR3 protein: CASKEAGTKEAFF
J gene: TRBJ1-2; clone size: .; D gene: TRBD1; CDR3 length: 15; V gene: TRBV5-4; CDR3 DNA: TGTGCCAGCAGCTTCCCGACAGGGAGGTTCGATGGCTACACCTTC; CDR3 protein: CASSFPTGRFDGYTF
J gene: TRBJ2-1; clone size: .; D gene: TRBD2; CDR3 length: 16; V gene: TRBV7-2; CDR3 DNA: TGTGCCAGCAGCTTAGGAAGCGGGGGGACCTACAATGAGCAGTTCTTC; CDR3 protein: CASSLGSGGTYNEQFF
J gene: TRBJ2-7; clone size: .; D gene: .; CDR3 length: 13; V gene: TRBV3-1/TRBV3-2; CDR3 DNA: TGTGCCAGCAGCGGGTCTGGGCCCAGGGAGCAGTACTTC; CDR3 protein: CASSGSGPREQYF
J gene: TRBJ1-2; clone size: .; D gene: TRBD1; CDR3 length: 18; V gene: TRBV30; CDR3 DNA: TGTGCCTGGAGTGTATACGCTGGAAGGACAGGTTATGCGAATGGCTACACCTTC; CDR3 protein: CAWSVYAGRTGYANGYTF
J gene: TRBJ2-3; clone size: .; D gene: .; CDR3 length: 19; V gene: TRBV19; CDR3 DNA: TGTGCCAGTAGTATAGGGGGCCCGGGGGGCCTCGTGAGAACAGATACGCAGTATTTT; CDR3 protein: CASSIGGPGGLVRTDTQYF
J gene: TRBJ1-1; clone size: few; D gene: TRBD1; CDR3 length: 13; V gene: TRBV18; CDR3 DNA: TGTGCCAGCTCACCGGGACAGGACACTGAAGCTTTCTTT; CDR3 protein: CASSPGQDTEAFF
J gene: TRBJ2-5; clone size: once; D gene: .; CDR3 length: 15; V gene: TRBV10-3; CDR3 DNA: TGTGCCATCAGAGCCGCGACAGACTCCCAAGAGACCCAGTACTTC; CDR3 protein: CAIRAATDSQETQYF
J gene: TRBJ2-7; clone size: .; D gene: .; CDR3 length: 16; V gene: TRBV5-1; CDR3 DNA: TGCGCCAGCAGCCAAGGTTGGGGCCCAGACACCTACGAGCAGTACTTC; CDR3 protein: CASSQGWGPDTYEQYF
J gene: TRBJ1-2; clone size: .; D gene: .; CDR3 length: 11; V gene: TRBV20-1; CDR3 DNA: TGCAGTGCCACCACAGGTGGAGGCTACACCTTC; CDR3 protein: CSATTGGGYTF